These 13 T cell receptor beta chains came from one sample sequenced in a study of blood T cell repertoires in COVID-19. Profiled with immunoSEQ multiplex PCR; TCRdb holds only in-frame clones, not every one. The sample includes 200,000 to 250,000 clones, around four fifths seen only once; the top ten take 5.1%. The sample was peripheral blood. Receptor source: a woman aged 55-69 years who had recovered from COVID-19.

This chain's CDR3 is CASSTGRSYTEAFF. DNA of the CDR3: TGCGCCAGCAGCACAGGCAGAAGCTACACTGAAGCTTTCTTT. This chain uses TRBV5-1 with TRBJ1-1, with TRBD1 as a possible D gene (5 bases). This CDR3 has 14 residues. In germline, CDR1 is SGHRS, CDR2 YFSETQ. Trimming removed 4 bases from V and 3 bases from J, with 13 bases in between.

This chain links TRBV11-3 with TRBJ2-1; 8 bases align to TRBD2. Germline CDR1 SGHNT, CDR2 YENEEA. Trimming removed 1 base from V and 0 bases from J; junction bases left unmatched: 5. This CDR3 comprises 17 residues. The CDR3 sequence is CASSLGIAGSSYNEQFF. The CDR3 DNA follows: TGTGCCAGCAGCTTAGGAATAGCGGGGAGCTCCTACAATGAGCAGTTCTTC.

The chain uses TRBV9 and TRBJ1-2, with D possibly TRBD1 on 5 matching bases. Germline loops: CDR1 SGDLS, CDR2 YYNGEE. V was trimmed by 0 bases and J by 3 bases, leaving 12 bases between them. The CDR3 spans 15 residues. The CDR3 loop is CASSVGGRIDYGYTF. DNA of the CDR3: TGTGCCAGCAGCGTAGGGGGCAGGATCGACTATGGCTACACCTTC.

The chain recombines TRBV4-1 with TRBJ1-3, with a weak D call TRBD1 (5 bases). V lost 3 bases, J lost 3 bases, and 9 bases lay in between. This CDR3 has 14 residues. Per germline, CDR1 MGHRA and CDR2 YSYEKL. The CDR3 DNA follows: TGCGCCAGCAGCCACCAGGGACTTGGAAACACCATATATTTT. Amino acids: CASSHQGLGNTIYF.

The count of this clone is one. This chain links TRBV18 with TRBJ1-1, with 9 nucleotides matching TRBD1. Trimming at V came to 3 bases and at J to 9 bases, leaving 8 bases not matched to a gene. This CDR3 spans 14 amino acids. Germline values: CDR1 KGHSH, CDR2 LQKENI. CDR3 in DNA: TGTGCCAGCTCACCCCGCCGACAGGGGGAGAAAGCTTTCTTT. This encodes CASSPRRQGEKAFF. Full variable domain (outside the CDR3, taken from reference TRBV18 and TRBJ1-1): NAGVMQNPRHLVRRRGQEARLRCSPMKGHSHVYWYRQLPEEGLKFMVYLQKENIIDESGMPKERFSAEFPKEGPSILRIQQVVRGDSAAYFCASSPRRQGEKAFFGQGTRLTVV.

About this clone: A junction boundary mismatches the germline segment, possibly from a read error. J is TRBJ1-1 and V is TRBV5-1; possibly TRBD1 for D (5 bases). CDR1 is SGHRS, CDR2 YFSETQ, per germline. The CDR3 runs to 13 residues. This chain's CDR3 is CASSLGGGLEAFF. Written as DNA, the CDR3 is TGCGCCAGCAGTTTGGGCGGGGGTCTTGAAGCTTTCTTT.

This clone has just one count. The chain recombines TRBV10-3 with TRBJ1-5; 11 nucleotides line up with TRBD1. The V segment lost 5 bases and the J segment 6 bases; nucleotides outside the gene matches: 9. The germline V gene encodes CDR1 ENHRY and CDR2 SYGVKD. The CDR3 extends over 16 amino acids. The CDR3 sequence is CAISPADRGRVQPQHF. The DNA for the CDR3 is TGTGCCATCAGTCCCGCGGACAGGGGGCGAGTTCAGCCCCAGCATTTT.

The chain recombines TRBV2 with TRBJ2-2, with TRBD2 identical over 8 bases. V dropped 5 bases and J dropped 4; count of bases not matched to a gene: 6. This CDR3 comprises 15 residues. The germline gives CDR1 SNHLY, CDR2 FYNNEI. The CDR3 region is CASSSGGFLTGELFF. The CDR3 DNA reads TGTGCCAGCAGTAGCGGGGGTTTTCTCACCGGGGAGCTGTTTTTT.

The chain joins TRBV5-5 to TRBJ1-2, with TRBD1 matching 8 bases. CDR3 size: 15 residues. Germline CDR1 is SGHKS and CDR2 is YYEKEE (reference sequence). V lost 2 bases, J lost 4 bases, and 7 bases stayed unmatched. DNA for the CDR3: TGTGCCAGCAGCTTATCTTCAGGGGGCAGCTATGGCTACACCTTC. Its translation is CASSLSSGGSYGYTF.

V usage is TRBV19 and J usage is TRBJ1-1; D is perhaps TRBD1 (5 bases). This CDR3 is built from 17 residues. Trimming stripped 5 bases from V and 1 base from J, with 20 bases between. Germline CDR1 reads LNHDA; CDR2 reads SQIVND (reference sequence). CDR3 sequence reads: CASSPYSPGVKNTEAFF. DNA for the CDR3: TGTGCCAGTAGTCCATACTCCCCGGGGGTTAAGAACACTGAAGCTTTCTTT. Looking up the rest from reference TRBV19 and TRBJ1-1 gives the full variable domain: DGGITQSPKYLFRKEGQNVTLSCEQNLNHDAMYWYRQDPGQGLRLIYYSQIVNDFQKGDIAEGYSVSREKKESFPLTVTSAQKNPTAFYLCASSPYSPGVKNTEAFFGQGTRLTVV.

The CDR3 spells CASSSSVFTGELFF. CDR3 bases: TGTGCCAGTAGTTCCTCAGTTTTCACCGGGGAGCTGTTTTTT. The V and J genes are TRBV19 and TRBJ2-2, with no clear D. The ends were cut back, 5 bases at V and 4 bases at J, with 11 bases in the middle. Germline CDR1 reads LNHDA; CDR2 reads SQIVND (reference sequence). This CDR3 spans 14 amino acids. Looking up the rest from reference TRBV19 and TRBJ2-2 gives the full variable domain: DGGITQSPKYLFRKEGQNVTLSCEQNLNHDAMYWYRQDPGQGLRLIYYSQIVNDFQKGDIAEGYSVSREKKESFPLTVTSAQKNPTAFYLCASSSSVFTGELFFGEGSRLTVL.

This chain links TRBV30 with TRBJ2-2; 15 positions match TRBD2. The germline V gene has CDR1 GTSNPN and CDR2 SVGIG (reference sequence). V was clipped by 0 bases and J by 7 bases; unmatched bases: 12. This CDR3 is built from 19 residues. The CDR3 nucleotides are TGTGCCTGGAGTGTAGACAGGTGGACTAGCGGGGGGGCGATCGGGGAGCTGTTTTTT. Translated: CAWSVDRWTSGGAIGELFF. The full variable domain, its missing parts supplied by reference TRBV30 and TRBJ2-2, is SQTIHQWPATLVQPVGSPLSLECTVEGTSNPNLYWYRQAAGRGLQLLFYSVGIGQISSEVPQNLSASRPQDRQFILSSKKLLLSDSGFYLCAWSVDRWTSGGAIGELFFGEGSRLTVL.

The chain links TRBV19 to TRBJ1-2; maybe TRBD1 (5 bases). The CDR3 contains 16 residues. From germline, CDR1 is LNHDA and CDR2 SQIVND (reference sequence). V lost 3 bases and J 0 bases, leaving 14 bases between the germline ends. DNA for the CDR3: TGTGCCAGTAGTATCGGTGGGGCAACTTCTAACTATGGCTACACCTTC. This sequence encodes CASSIGGATSNYGYTF.